These T cell receptor beta chains were read from a single sample in a study of cytomegalovirus exposure and HLA in healthy donors. Sequencing used immunoSEQ multiplex PCR; TCRdb keeps in-frame clones, though not all of them. The sample records about 150,000 clones, about four fifths being singletons. The material sequenced was PBMCs. Receptor source: a woman aged 40 to 55 in good health and CMV-seropositive. The CDR3 runs from the conserved cysteine through the conserved F or W. D genes are given only for firm matches.

D gene	V gene	J gene	CDR3 protein
TRBD2	TRBV30	TRBJ2-3	CAWRASGIADTQYF
TRBD1	TRBV7-9	TRBJ2-5	CASSSTGTDQETQYF
NA	TRBV7-9	TRBJ1-2	CSSESSYGYTF
TRBD1	TRBV30	TRBJ2-5	CAWSVKGGGWETQYF
NA	TRBV4-2	TRBJ2-7	CASSQDSDISYEQYF
NA	TRBV5-1	TRBJ2-3	CASSEFKSTDTQYF
TRBD1	TRBV6-6	TRBJ1-5	CASIGQGTSRNQPQHF
TRBD2	TRBV9	TRBJ2-3	CASSVGTSGDEDTQYF
NA	TRBV30	TRBJ1-6	CAWTLGADNSPLHF
TRBD1	TRBV5-1	TRBJ1-1	CASSLEGRGSEAFF
NA	TRBV6-1	TRBJ2-7	CASRRGSYEQYF
NA	TRBV9	TRBJ2-5	CASSEEGAWETQYF
NA	TRBV7-3	TRBJ2-3	CASSLSGVRTDTQYF
TRBD1	TRBV9	TRBJ2-3	CASSARDRAFTDTQYF
NA	TRBV5-6	TRBJ1-4	CASKNSHSTNEKLFF
TRBD1	TRBV6-1	TRBJ1-1	CASSLDRVVTEAFF
NA	TRBV7-2	TRBJ2-7	CASSLDQGSYEQYF
TRBD1	TRBV18	TRBJ2-2	CASSPGQGYGELFF
NA	TRBV4-3	TRBJ1-5	CASSQDADSNQPQHF
TRBD1	TRBV4-3	TRBJ2-3	CASSQNRGNTDTQYF
TRBD2	TRBV5-1	TRBJ2-7	CASSRTGLAGVEQYF
TRBD1	TRBV28	TRBJ1-1	CASSSQGANTEALF
NA	TRBV11-2	TRBJ1-2	CASSLEPTPLYGYTF
NA	TRBV9	NA	CASSPGHSYEQYF
NA	TRBV30	TRBJ1-1	CAWGGGVGEYAEAFF
TRBD2	TRBV30	TRBJ2-1	CAWSVLAGSYNEQFF
NA	TRBV7-9	TRBJ2-7	CASSFPGVYEQYF
NA	TRBV6-6	TRBJ1-3	CASSWAGLGKGNTIYF
TRBD1	TRBV15	TRBJ2-4	CATSSRQGVAKNIQYF
NA	TRBV7-3	TRBJ2-3	CASSLTGADGGTQYF